This T cell receptor beta chain was identified during a study of T cell responses to AZD1222 COVID-19 vaccine. General study results and limits: Spike was spanned by vaccine-associated CD4 TCRs, which were dominant at 160-218 and 743-854.

To note about this clone: Its antigen is unidentified.

The repertoire was sequenced with immunoSEQ multiplex PCR; TCRdb's copy has only in-frame clones and lacks some. The data hold roughly 120,000 clones, with approximately 90% observed a single time. Trimming left V 0 bases short and J 1 base short, with 12 bases between. The CDR3 runs 16 residues. Germline loops: CDR1 LGHNA, CDR2 YNFKEQ. The source of this sequence is an adult in good health. The input for sequencing was peripheral blood, taken on day 0 of AZD1222 vaccination. V usage is TRBV4-2 and J usage is TRBJ1-1; D unclear. The CDR3 nucleotides read TGTGCCAGCAGCCAAGATTCTCAGGCCTGGAACACTGAAGCTTTCTTT. Translated: CASSQDSQAWNTEAFF.